This TCR beta chain was identified in a study of patients and donors after allogeneic stem cell transplantation. This clonotype has just a few counts. TCRdb re-derived calls from the RT-PCR reads in MiXCR, one entry per CDR3 protein. The profile covers roughly 940,000 distinct CDR3 sequences, with more than 15% appearing a single time and about 6% taken by the ten largest. The germline gives CDR1 SGHRS, CDR2 YFSETQ. The CDR3 spans 13 residues. The ends were cut back, 7 bases at V and 7 bases at J, with 14 bases in the middle. The TCR was taken from a human donor who was either an allogeneic HSCT recipient or a stem cell or donor lymphocyte infusion donor (not recorded which). It is not recorded whose cells these are; they may come from a transplant donor. The V and J genes are TRBV5-1 and TRBJ2-2; the D call may be TRBD1 or TRBD2 (5 bases each). The sequenced sample was blood, either unsorted or a sorted T cell fraction (not recorded which). The CDR3 spells CASGDLTNGELFF. For the CDR3, the DNA is TGCGCCAGCGGGGACCTAACTAACGGGGAGCTGTTTTTT. Complete variable domain (other parts from reference TRBV5-1 and TRBJ2-2): KAGVTQTPRYLIKTRGQQVTLSCSPISGHRSVSWYQQTPGQGLQFLFEYFSETQRNKGNFPGRFSGRQFSNSRSEMNVSTLELGDSALYLCASGDLTNGELFFGEGSRLTVL.